This TCR beta chain was retrieved from a study of blood T cell repertoires in COVID-19. Whole-study context: The origin of the acute and convalescent COVID-19 samples was the United States, Italy and Spain. PBMCs, B-cell-depleted T cells, or T cells were the source of the cDNA or gDNA that made up the material.

Per the original data handling: Reference gene primer amplification gave nucleated cell count estimates. This table comes from immunoSEQ multiplex PCR, and its TCRdb copy is limited to in-frame clones, with some not included. V and J calls and clone size are those listed in that table; D and trimming were worked out from the DNA. The sample carries about 290,000 clones, approximately 90% recorded once. This CDR3 spans 19 amino acids. Germline assignment: CDR1 SGDLS and CDR2 YYNGEE. V was pared by 4 bases and J by 0 bases, with 15 bases of the junction left unmatched. The sequencing sample was made of peripheral blood. The rearrangement joins TRBV9 to TRBJ2-7; 11 bases are shared with TRBD2. The receptor's source is a man aged 40-55 years with acute or convalescent COVID-19. CDR3 region: CASSSSGLAGGPSSYEQYF. DNA for the CDR3: TGTGCCAGCAGCTCAAGTGGGCTAGCGGGGGGACCGAGCTCCTACGAGCAGTACTTC.